What follows describes a single T cell receptor beta chain. This sample stems from a study of blood T cells in healthy people across ages. The CDR3 consists of 16 residues. V was trimmed by 4 bases and J by 1 base, leaving 15 bases between them. The germline gives CDR1 SGHAT, CDR2 FQDESV (reference sequence). Investigators took approximately 9.4 milliliters of peripheral blood from every donor. A second PCR of 7 to 11 cycles used a sample-barcoded 5' primer and a J-beta primer mix. Via MiXCR, TCRdb re-called the 5' RACE reads, giving one row per CDR3 protein. Counted here are about 1.4 million distinct CDR3 sequences, approximately 59% occurring once; the ten biggest clones make up 6.5% to 8.5%.

The specimen sequenced was blood. This receptor was taken from a man between 18 and 35 years old in good health. J is TRBJ2-3 and V is TRBV11-1; maybe TRBD1 (6 bases). The CDR3 loop is CASSSRTGFGTDTQYF. In nucleotides, the CDR3 is TGTGCCAGCAGCTCCAGAACAGGGTTCGGCACAGATACGCAGTATTTT. The full variable domain, with the rest looked up from reference TRBV11-1 and TRBJ2-3, is EAEVAQSPRYKITEKSQAVAFWCDPISGHATLYWYRQILGQGPELLVQFQDESVVDDSQLPKDRFSAERLKGVDSTLKIQPAELGDSAMYLCASSSRTGFGTDTQYFGPGTRLTVL.